Described below is a single T cell receptor beta chain sequence and its context. The data derive from a study of blood T cell repertoires in COVID-19. The assay was immunoSEQ multiplex PCR, and TCRdb's table has in-frame clones only and misses some. The sample includes some 180,000 clones, 86% of them seen just once. CDR3 length: 14 residues. Germline V gene lookup returns CDR1 MNHEY and CDR2 SMNVEV (reference sequence). Trimming removed 3 bases at V and 3 bases at J, with 11 bases between. The V and J genes are TRBV27 and TRBJ1-2; D remains unclear. The TCR originated in a woman aged 40 to 49 in a cohort exposed to, infected with or recovered from COVID-19 (not recorded which). The sample was PBMCs or T cells enriched from blood (not recorded which). CDR3 sequence reads: CASSFGGVDYGYTF. The DNA of the CDR3 is TGTGCCAGCAGTTTTGGAGGAGTGGACTATGGCTACACCTTC.